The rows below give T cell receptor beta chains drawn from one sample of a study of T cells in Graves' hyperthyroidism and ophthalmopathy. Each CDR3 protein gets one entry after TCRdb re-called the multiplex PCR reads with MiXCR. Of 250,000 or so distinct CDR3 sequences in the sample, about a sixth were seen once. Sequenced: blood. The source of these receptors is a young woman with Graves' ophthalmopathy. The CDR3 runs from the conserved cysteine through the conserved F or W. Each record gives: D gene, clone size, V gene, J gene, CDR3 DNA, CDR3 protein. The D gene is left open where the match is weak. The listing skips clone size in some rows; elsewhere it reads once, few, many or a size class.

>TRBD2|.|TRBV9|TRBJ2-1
TGTGCCAGCAGCGTACTGGCGGGAGGCAATGAGCAGTTCTTC
CASSVLAGGNEQFF
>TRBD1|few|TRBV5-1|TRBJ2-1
TGCGCCAGCAGCTTGCCGGGACAGGGGCTCTACAGCTCCTACAATGAGCAGTTCTTC
CASSLPGQGLYSSYNEQFF
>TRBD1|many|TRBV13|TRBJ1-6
TGTGCCAGCAGCACCCGGGACAGGAATTCACCCCTCCACTTT
CASSTRDRNSPLHF
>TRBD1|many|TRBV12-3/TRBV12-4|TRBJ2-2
TGTGCCAGCAGTTCCCCGACAGGGAAGGCCGGGGAGCTGTTTTTT
CASSSPTGKAGELFF
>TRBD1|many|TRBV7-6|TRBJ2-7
TGTGCCAGCAGCTTACAGGGACAGGGAGAGCAGTACTTC
CASSLQGQGEQYF
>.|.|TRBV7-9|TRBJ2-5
TGTGCCAGCAGCTCGATAGCAGCTAGCGCTGGGGAGACCCAGTACTTC
CASSSIAASAGETQYF
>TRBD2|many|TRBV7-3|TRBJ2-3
TGTGCCAGCAATGGCGGGGGGGCAGATACGCAGTATTTT
CASNGGGADTQYF
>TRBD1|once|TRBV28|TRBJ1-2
TGTGCCAGCAGTCAAGGGGGCGCGAATGGCTACACCTTC
CASSQGGANGYTF
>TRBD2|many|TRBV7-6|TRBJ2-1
TGTGCCAGCAGCAAGACTAGCGGGTATCCTAATGAGCAGTTCTTC
CASSKTSGYPNEQFF
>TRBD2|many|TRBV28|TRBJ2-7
TGCGCCAGCAGCTTGGGACTAGCGGGCTACGAGCAGTACTTC
CASSLGLAGYEQYF
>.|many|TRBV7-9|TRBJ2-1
TGTGCCAGCAGGCCGGACAGTTACAATGAGCAGTTCTTC
CASRPDSYNEQFF
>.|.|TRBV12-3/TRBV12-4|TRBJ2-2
TGTGCCAGCAGCCTCGCCAGGGGGAGGCACACCGGGGAGCTGTTTTTT
CASSLARGRHTGELFF
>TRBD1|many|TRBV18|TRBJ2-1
TGTGCCAGCTCACGACAACAGGGGGCGGAGGAGCAGTTCTTC
CASSRQQGAEEQFF
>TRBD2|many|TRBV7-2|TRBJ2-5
TGTGCCAGCAGCCGGCTTGGGGGACTAGCGGGAGTTGGAGAGACCCAGTACTTC
CASSRLGGLAGVGETQYF
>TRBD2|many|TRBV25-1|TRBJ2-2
TGTGCCAGCACCGGGGACTATAGTACCGGGGAGCTGTTTTTT
CASTGDYSTGELFF
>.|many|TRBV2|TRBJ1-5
TGTGCCAGCAGAATAGGGCTGAGCAATCAGCCCCAGCATTTT
CASRIGLSNQPQHF
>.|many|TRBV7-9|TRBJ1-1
TGTGCCAGCAGCCTTACCTGGGATACGACAGGCGCTAACACTGAAGCTTTCTTT
CASSLTWDTTGANTEAFF
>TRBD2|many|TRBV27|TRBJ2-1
TGTGCCAGCAGTCCGGACCTAGCGGGAGATCTCAATGAGCAGTTCTTC
CASSPDLAGDLNEQFF
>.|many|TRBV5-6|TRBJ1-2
TGTGCCAGCAGCTCCGCGGGACTGCAAATTAACTATGGCTACACCTTC
CASSSAGLQINYGYTF
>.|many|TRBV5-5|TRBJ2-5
TGTGCCAGCAGCTTGTCCGGCGGTAGCGGATACCAAGAGACCCAGTACTTC
CASSLSGGSGYQETQYF
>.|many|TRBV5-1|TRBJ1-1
TGCGCCAGCAGCCGTAAACAGGGAACGAGGAGCATGAACACTGAAGCTTTCTTT
CASSRKQGTRSMNTEAFF
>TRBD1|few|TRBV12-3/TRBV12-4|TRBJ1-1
TGTGCCAGCAGTCCCCTCGCGAGACAGGGGGCTGAAGCTTTCTTT
CASSPLARQGAEAFF